The 21 T cell receptor beta chains given below trace back to one sample, sequenced in a study of shared clonotypes between healthy human individuals. Generated by immunoSEQ multiplex PCR, the TCRdb table keeps only in-frame clones and is missing some. The table has roughly 1,000,000 clones, about 84% seen once. The sequenced material came from memory CD4+ T cells from PBMCs. Documented subset: CD45RA-negative fraction. Receptors originate from a young man in good health. Some clones in this sample may be carry-over from other donors' samples.

Points on this clone: Other DNA sequences in this sample translate to the same CDR3. The rearrangement links TRBV18 to TRBJ1-1; D is uncertain. Germline loops: CDR1 KGHSH, CDR2 LQKENI. CDR3 length: 15 amino acids. Trimming removed 2 bases at V and 1 base at J, with 11 bases between. The CDR3 spells CASSPMRTENTEAFF. The CDR3 DNA follows: TGTGCCAGCTCACCAATGAGGACGGAGAACACTGAAGCTTTCTTT.

This sequence joins TRBV5-4 and TRBJ1-1; TRBD1 might be the D (6 bases). The V end lost 4 bases, the J end lost 4 bases, and 17 bases lay between the germline ends. Germline V gene data show CDR1 as SGHNT and CDR2 as YYREEE (reference sequence). There are 15 residues in the CDR3. The CDR3 loop is CASSLDSGAGTEAFF. The CDR3, as DNA: TGTGCCAGCAGCCTTGATTCGGGGGCTGGCACTGAAGCTTTCTTT.

The chain is built from TRBV28 and TRBJ2-5; D unclear. The CDR3 contains 16 residues. Germline CDR1 reads MDHEN; CDR2 reads SYDVKM. Trimming pared 5 bases from V and 1 base from J, leaving 17 bases between. The CDR3 sequence is CASSPIRSLGQETQYF. The CDR3 bases are TGTGCCAGCAGTCCTATTAGGTCCTTGGGCCAAGAGACCCAGTACTTC.

This clone appeared a single time. The chain is built from TRBV5-6 and TRBJ1-1; D gene ambiguous. Germline CDR1 and CDR2: SGHDT and YYEEEE. This CDR3 has 13 residues. Between the trimmed V and J ends, which lost 1 base and 6 bases, there was a span of 10 bases. The chain's CDR3 is CASSLRAAPEAFF. CDR3 nucleotides: TGTGCCAGCAGCTTGAGGGCGGCACCTGAAGCTTTCTTT.

The rearrangement links TRBV7-8 to TRBJ1-2; D might be TRBD1 (5 bases). CDR3 length: 12 residues. The V gene lost 3 bases and the J gene lost 5 bases, with 7 bases spanning the gap. CDR1 and CDR2 from the germline V gene are SGHVS and FQNEAQ. The CDR3 region has the DNA TGTGCCAGCAGCTTCCCAGGGTATGGCTACACCTTC. Encoded protein: CASSFPGYGYTF.

This clone was seen many times. Distinct nucleotide sequences in the sample also encode this CDR3. J is TRBJ2-3 and V is TRBV7-9, with D possibly TRBD1 on 6 matching bases. The germline V gene encodes CDR1 SEHNR and CDR2 FQNEAQ (reference sequence). The V and J ends lost 5 bases and 1 base respectively, with 16 bases between them. The CDR3 totals 16 residues. CDR3 nucleotide sequence: TGTGCCAGCAGCCCACAGGGTTTATTTGGCACAGATACGCAGTATTTT. Translating gives CASSPQGLFGTDTQYF. The entire variable domain, with the rest obtained from reference TRBV7-9 and TRBJ2-3, is as follows: DTGVSQNPRHKITKRGQNVTFRCDPISEHNRLYWYRQTLGQGPEFLTYFQNEAQLEKSRLLSDRFSAERPKGSFSTLEIQRTEQGDSAMYLCASSPQGLFGTDTQYFGPGTRLTVL.

The rearrangement joins TRBV27 to TRBJ2-2, with 11 nucleotides matching TRBD1. Trimming removed 6 bases from V and 4 bases from J; junction bases left unmatched: 7. This CDR3 spans 16 amino acids. Germline CDR1 is MNHEY and CDR2 is SMNVEV (reference sequence). This chain's CDR3 is CASREPGTGGTGELFF. CDR3 nucleotides: TGTGCCAGCAGGGAACCCGGGACAGGGGGCACCGGGGAGCTGTTTTTT.

This chain uses TRBV27 with TRBJ2-7; no clear D. Trimming cost V 5 bases and J 0 bases, with 14 bases left between them. This CDR3 is 15 amino acids long. CDR1 is MNHEY, CDR2 SMNVEV, per germline (reference sequence). Here the CDR3 DNA reads TGTGCCAGCAGTCGGACGGCCTCCATCTCCTACGAGCAGTACTTC. Encoded protein: CASSRTASISYEQYF.

The V call is TRBV11-3, the J call TRBJ2-7; 7 bases align to TRBD2. CDR3 length equals 14 residues. Trimming at V came to 4 bases and at J to 2 bases, leaving 5 bases not matched to a gene. Germline CDR1 SGHNT, CDR2 YENEEA. The CDR3 DNA sequence: TGTGCCAGCAGCTCCCAGCGGGACCCCTACGAGCAGTACTTC. Protein: CASSSQRDPYEQYF.

V usage is TRBV10-3 and J usage is TRBJ2-3; tentatively, D is TRBD2 (5 bases). Germline V lookup: CDR1 ENHRY, CDR2 SYGVKD. The CDR3 has 13 residues. The V end lost 4 bases, the J end lost 2 bases, and 7 bases lay between the germline ends. CDR3 residues: CAISADFTDTQYF. As DNA, the CDR3 is TGTGCCATCAGTGCGGACTTCACAGATACGCAGTATTTT.

In this sample, this clone turned up once. At one of its ends the junction is not consistent with the germline gene, which may arise from a read error. V is TRBV2 and J is TRBJ2-1; 10 positions agree with TRBD2. CDR3 length: 13 amino acids. In germline, CDR1 is SNHLY, CDR2 FYNNEI. CDR3 region: CASSEEGLARSLF. The CDR3 nucleotides are TGTGCCAGCAGTGAAGAGGGACTAGCGCGGTCGCTCTTC.

CDR3 sequence reads: CASRMIAGGQEQFF. In nucleotides, the CDR3 is TGTGCCAGTAGAATGATAGCGGGAGGACAGGAGCAGTTCTTC. The chain couples TRBV19 to TRBJ2-1, with 10 nucleotides matching TRBD2. The CDR3 spans 14 residues. With 6 bases clipped from V and 10 bases from J, the junction kept 9 bases outside the gene matches. CDR1 is LNHDA and CDR2 is SQIVND in the germline V gene (reference sequence).

The genes are TRBV6-5 and TRBJ2-7; D may be TRBD1 (6 bases). V was shortened by 6 bases and J by 1 base, with 13 bases between the two germline ends. The germline V gene encodes CDR1 MNHEY and CDR2 SVGAGI. This CDR3 contains 14 residues. The CDR3 spells CASSPWGQSYEQYF. The CDR3 DNA follows: TGTGCCAGCAGCCCCTGGGGGCAGTCCTACGAGCAGTACTTC.

This chain uses TRBV9 with TRBJ2-3; no reliable D call. Germline V CDR1 and CDR2: SGDLS, YYNGEE. CDR3 size: 16 residues. V gave up 5 bases and J gave up 0 bases, with 16 bases separating them. The CDR3: CASSAQEGASTDTQYF. The CDR3, as DNA: TGTGCCAGCAGTGCCCAGGAAGGAGCTAGCACAGATACGCAGTATTTT.

The CDR3 DNA follows: TGTGCCAGCAGTGAAAGCACCCACTCCTACGAGCAGTACTTC. Amino acid sequence: CASSESTHSYEQYF. The chain employs TRBV2 and TRBJ2-7, with no clear D. V lost 2 bases, J lost 0 bases, and 8 bases lay in between. The germline CDR1 and CDR2 sequences are SNHLY and FYNNEI. This CDR3 region has 14 residues.

V is TRBV4-2 and J is TRBJ2-1, with TRBD2 identical over 8 bases. The germline V gene has CDR1 LGHNA and CDR2 YNFKEQ. V lost 5 bases to trimming and J lost 0 bases; unmatched junction nucleotides: 12. The CDR3 is 18 residues long. CDR3 sequence reads: CASSVSPPSGLSYNEQFF. The CDR3 nucleotides read TGTGCCAGCAGCGTAAGCCCCCCTAGCGGGCTCTCCTACAATGAGCAGTTCTTC.

V gene TRBV7-6 combines with J gene TRBJ2-5; D gene ambiguous. This CDR3 contains 12 residues. Germline assignment: CDR1 SGHVS and CDR2 FNYEAQ. V dropped 5 bases and J dropped 4 bases, with 8 bases sitting between them. The DNA of the CDR3 is TGTGCCAGCAGCACAGTAGGAGAGACCCAGTACTTC. It codes for CASSTVGETQYF.

V usage is TRBV4-2 and J usage is TRBJ1-1, with D perhaps TRBD1 (6 bases). CDR3 length equals 15 residues. V gave up 5 bases and J gave up 3 bases, with 16 bases separating them. Germline values: CDR1 LGHNA, CDR2 YNFKEQ. The CDR3: CASSTTETGHTEAFF. CDR3 bases: TGTGCCAGCAGCACAACAGAGACAGGACACACTGAAGCTTTCTTT.

The chain combines TRBV5-1 with TRBJ2-3; no clear D gene. The germline V and J ends were trimmed by 1 base and 3 bases, with 9 bases remaining between them. This CDR3 comprises 14 residues. Germline V lookup: CDR1 SGHRS, CDR2 YFSETQ. CDR3: CASSLKQLTDTQYF. CDR3 in DNA: TGCGCCAGCAGCTTGAAACAGCTAACAGATACGCAGTATTTT.

This rearrangement joins TRBV19 to TRBJ2-2, with a tentative D call TRBD1 (6 bases). Germline CDR1 and CDR2: LNHDA and SQIVND (reference sequence). The CDR3 runs 15 residues. V was shortened by 7 bases and J by 0 bases, with 12 bases between the two germline ends. The CDR3 region has the DNA TGTGCCAGTAATGCAAGGGGGTCGAACACCGGGGAGCTGTTTTTT. Translated, it gives CASNARGSNTGELFF.

J is TRBJ2-3 and V is TRBV28; unclear D gene. Germline assignment: CDR1 MDHEN and CDR2 SYDVKM. The CDR3 has 13 amino acids. The ends were cut back, 6 bases at V and 0 bases at J, with 7 bases in the middle. The CDR3 region is CASSRPSTDTQYF. CDR3 bases: TGTGCCAGCAGCCGACCGAGCACAGATACGCAGTATTTT.